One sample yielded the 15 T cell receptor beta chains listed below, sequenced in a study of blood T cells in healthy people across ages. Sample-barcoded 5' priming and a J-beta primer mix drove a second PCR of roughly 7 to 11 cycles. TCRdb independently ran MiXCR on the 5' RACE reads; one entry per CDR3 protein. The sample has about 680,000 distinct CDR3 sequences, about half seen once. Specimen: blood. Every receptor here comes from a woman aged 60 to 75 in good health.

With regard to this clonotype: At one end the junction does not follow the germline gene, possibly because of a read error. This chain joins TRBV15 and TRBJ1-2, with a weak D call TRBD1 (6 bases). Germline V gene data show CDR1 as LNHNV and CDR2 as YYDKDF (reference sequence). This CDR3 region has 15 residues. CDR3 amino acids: CATSRSPRGTYVYTF. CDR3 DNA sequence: TGTGCCACCAGCAGGTCCCCCAGGGGAACTTATGTCTACACCTTC.

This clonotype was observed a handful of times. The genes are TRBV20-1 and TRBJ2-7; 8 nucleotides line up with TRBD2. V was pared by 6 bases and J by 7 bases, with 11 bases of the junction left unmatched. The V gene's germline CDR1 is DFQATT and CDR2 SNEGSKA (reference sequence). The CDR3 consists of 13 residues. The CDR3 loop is CSASGLGHNEQYF. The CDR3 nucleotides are TGCAGTGCCTCGGGACTAGGGCACAATGAGCAGTACTTC.

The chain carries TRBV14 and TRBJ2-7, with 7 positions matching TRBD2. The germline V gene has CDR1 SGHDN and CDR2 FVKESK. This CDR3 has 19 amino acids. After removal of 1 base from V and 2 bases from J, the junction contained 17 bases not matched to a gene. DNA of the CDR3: TGTGCCAGCAGCCAAGGACCACGTTCGATAGCGGGTCAGCCCTACGAGCAGTACTTC. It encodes CASSQGPRSIAGQPYEQYF.

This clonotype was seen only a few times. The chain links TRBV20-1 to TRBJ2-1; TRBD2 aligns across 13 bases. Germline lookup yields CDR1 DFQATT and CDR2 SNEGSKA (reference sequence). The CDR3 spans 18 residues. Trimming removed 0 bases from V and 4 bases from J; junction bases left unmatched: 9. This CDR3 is CSARDPQLAGGPYNEQFF. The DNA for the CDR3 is TGCAGTGCTAGAGATCCGCAACTAGCGGGAGGGCCATACAATGAGCAGTTCTTC.

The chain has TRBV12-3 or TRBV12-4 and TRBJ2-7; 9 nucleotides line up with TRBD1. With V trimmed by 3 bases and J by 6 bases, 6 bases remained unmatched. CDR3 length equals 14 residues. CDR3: CASSLPGQGGEQYF. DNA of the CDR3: TGTGCCAGCAGTTTGCCGGGACAGGGTGGCGAGCAGTACTTC.

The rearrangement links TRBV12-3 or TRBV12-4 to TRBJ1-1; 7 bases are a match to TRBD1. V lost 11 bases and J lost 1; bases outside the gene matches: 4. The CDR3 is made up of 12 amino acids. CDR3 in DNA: TGTGCCGGAAGGGGGCCGAACACTGAAGCTTTCTTT. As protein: CAGRGPNTEAFF.

As DNA, the CDR3 is TGTGCCAGCTCATCCCGCACTAGCGGGTACCAAGAGACCCAGTACTTC. Encoded protein: CASSSRTSGYQETQYF. The chain uses TRBV6-2 or TRBV6-3 and TRBJ2-5; 9 bases align to TRBD2. V lost 8 bases to trimming and J lost 0 bases; unmatched junction nucleotides: 10. The CDR3 is 16 amino acids. The V gene's germline CDR1 is MNHEY and CDR2 SVGEGT.

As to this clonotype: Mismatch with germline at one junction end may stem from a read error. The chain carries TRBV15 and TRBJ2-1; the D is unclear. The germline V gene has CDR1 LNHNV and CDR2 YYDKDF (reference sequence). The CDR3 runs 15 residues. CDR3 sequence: CAASREERADNEQFF. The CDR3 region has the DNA TGTGCCGCCAGCAGAGAAGAGCGCGCGGATAATGAGCAGTTCTTC.

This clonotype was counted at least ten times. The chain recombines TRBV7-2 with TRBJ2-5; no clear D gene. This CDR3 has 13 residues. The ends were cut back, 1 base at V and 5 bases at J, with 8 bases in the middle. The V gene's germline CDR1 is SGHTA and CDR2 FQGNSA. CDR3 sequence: CASSLGLRETQYF. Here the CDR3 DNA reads TGTGCCAGCAGCTTAGGGCTCCGGGAGACCCAGTACTTC.

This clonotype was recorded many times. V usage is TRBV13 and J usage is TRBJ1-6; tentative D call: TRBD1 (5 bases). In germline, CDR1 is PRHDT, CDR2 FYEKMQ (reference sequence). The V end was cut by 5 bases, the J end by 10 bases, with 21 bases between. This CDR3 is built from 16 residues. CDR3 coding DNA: TGTGCCAGCAGCAATTGGGGAGGGGAAGGTGAATCACCCCTCCACTTT. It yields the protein CASSNWGGEGESPLHF.

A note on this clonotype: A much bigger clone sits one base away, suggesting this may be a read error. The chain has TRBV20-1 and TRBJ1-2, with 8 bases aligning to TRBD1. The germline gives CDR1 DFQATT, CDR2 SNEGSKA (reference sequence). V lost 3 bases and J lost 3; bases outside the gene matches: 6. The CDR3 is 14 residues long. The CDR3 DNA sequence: TGCAGTGCTAGGGGACAGGATACCGACTATGGCTACACCTTC. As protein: CSARGQDTDYGYTF.

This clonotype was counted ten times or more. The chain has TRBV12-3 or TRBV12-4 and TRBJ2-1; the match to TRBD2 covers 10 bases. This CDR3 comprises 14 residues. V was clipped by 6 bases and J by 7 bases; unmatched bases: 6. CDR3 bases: TGTGCCAGCAGCCTAGCGGGAGCGGGGAATGAGCAGTTCTTC. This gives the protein CASSLAGAGNEQFF.

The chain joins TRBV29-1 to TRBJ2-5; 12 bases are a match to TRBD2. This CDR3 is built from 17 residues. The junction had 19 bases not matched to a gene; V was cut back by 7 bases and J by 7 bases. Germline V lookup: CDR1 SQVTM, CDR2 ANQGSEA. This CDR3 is CSERPYDGLAGSRTQYF. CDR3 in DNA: TGCAGCGAACGCCCCTACGATGGACTAGCGGGATCGAGGACCCAGTACTTC.

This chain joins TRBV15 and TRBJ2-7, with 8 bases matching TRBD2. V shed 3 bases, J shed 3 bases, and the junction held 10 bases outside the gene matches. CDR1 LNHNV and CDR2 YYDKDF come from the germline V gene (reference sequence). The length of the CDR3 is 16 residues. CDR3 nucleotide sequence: TGTGCCACCAGCAGCCTAAGGACTAGCCTAAACTACGAGCAGTACTTC. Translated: CATSSLRTSLNYEQYF.

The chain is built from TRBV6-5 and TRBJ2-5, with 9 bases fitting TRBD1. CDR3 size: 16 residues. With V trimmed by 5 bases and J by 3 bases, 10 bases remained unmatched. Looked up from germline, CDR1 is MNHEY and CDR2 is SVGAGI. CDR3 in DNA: TGTGCCAGCAGTCCCTCTTACAGGGGGCGCAAAGAGACCCAGTACTTC. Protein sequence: CASSPSYRGRKETQYF.